The source of this T cell receptor (beta chain) is a study of T cell responses to AZD1222 COVID-19 vaccine. TCRdb keeps only in-frame clones here, not all; method: immunoSEQ multiplex PCR. Here the sample spans around 140,000 clones, 75% to 90% being singletons. CDR3 length: 15 residues. Per the germline V gene, CDR1 is SGHDT and CDR2 is YYEEEE. V shed 4 bases and J shed 0 bases, with 13 bases lying between them. This TCR was sampled from an adult in good health. This specimen was peripheral blood, taken on day 0 of AZD1222 vaccination. This chain connects TRBV5-6 to TRBJ1-1; TRBD1 might be the D (5 bases). The CDR3 protein is CASSPRDPLNTEAFF. The CDR3 region has the DNA TGTGCCAGCAGCCCCCGGGACCCGCTGAACACTGAAGCTTTCTTT.